This T cell receptor (beta chain) was sequenced during a study of blood T cell repertoires in COVID-19. Study summary: T cells, B-cell-depleted T cells, or PBMCs supplied cDNA or gDNA.

Residents of 24 US areas, aged about 18 to 95 years, made up the participants. Cohorts were assigned according to the clinical history that participants reported. V was pared by 0 bases and J by 7 bases, with 9 bases between. This CDR3 is 12 amino acids long. Germline V gives CDR1 GTSNPN, CDR2 SVGIG (reference sequence). Authors' processing steps: Amplification of reference gene primers provided the estimated nucleated cell counts. TCRdb keeps only in-frame clones here, not all; method: immunoSEQ multiplex PCR. V and J calls and clone size are given by that table; D and trimming were obtained from the DNA. The sample yields 400,000 or so clones, 88% seen once.

This receptor was identified in a woman in her thirties or forties with acute COVID-19. Sequences were obtained from PBMCs or T cells enriched from blood (not recorded which). The chain joins TRBV30 to TRBJ1-1; D remains unclear. CDR3 DNA sequence: TGTGCCTGGAGTGTCCCTAACGGTGAAGCTTTCTTT. Protein sequence: CAWSVPNGEAFF.